This T cell receptor beta chain is drawn from a study of identical twins. Notes on the study in general: Those out-of-frame alpha sequences shared by twins showed an excess of low generation probability.

Each CDR3 protein gets one entry after TCRdb re-called the 5' RACE reads with MiXCR. The sample yields 1,800,000 or so distinct CDR3 sequences, about 30% seen once. Unmatched junction bases numbered 2, after V lost 8 bases and J lost 4 bases. The CDR3 is 13 residues long. Germline lookup yields CDR1 MGHDK and CDR2 SYGVNS. This clonotype was recorded many times. Its antigen is as yet unknown. The chain has TRBV25-1 and TRBJ2-3; 11 positions agree with TRBD1. The sequencing input was cord blood. The TCR sequence derives from a newborn girl in good health. The DNA for the CDR3 is TGTGCCAGCCGGACAGGGGGCGCAGATACGCAGTATTTT. Encoded protein: CASRTGGADTQYF.